These T cell receptor beta chains were read from a single sample in a study of cytomegalovirus exposure and HLA in healthy donors. Produced via immunoSEQ multiplex PCR; TCRdb's table is partial and in-frame only. The sample holds about 130,000 clones, around three quarters seen once. Sequencing was done on a sample of PBMCs. The receptors shown here come from a woman aged 45-65 years in good health and CMV-seronegative. Each CDR3 is given with its conserved first and last residue. A D gene is named only where the DNA matches it firmly. Expanded clones are given a class, and other clones once, few, many or no size at all.

clone size: -
J gene: TRBJ1-1
D gene: -
V gene: TRBV6-6
CDR3 protein: CASSQTGGGNTEAFF
CDR3 DNA: TGTGCCAGCAGCCAAACGGGGGGAGGGAACACTGAAGCTTTCTTT

clone size: -
J gene: TRBJ1-2
D gene: -
V gene: TRBV4-1
CDR3 protein: CASSQENQYGYTF
CDR3 DNA: TGCGCCAGCAGCCAAGAGAACCAGTATGGCTACACCTTC

clone size: -
J gene: TRBJ1-1
D gene: TRBD1
V gene: TRBV5-8
CDR3 protein: CASSPTGWIREALF
CDR3 DNA: TGTGCCAGCAGCCCGACAGGGTGGATCCGTGAAGCTCTCTTT

clone size: few
J gene: TRBJ1-1
D gene: -
V gene: TRBV2
CDR3 protein: CASSETREGEAFF
CDR3 DNA: TGTGCCAGCAGTGAAACCAGGGAAGGCGAGGCTTTCTTT

clone size: few
J gene: TRBJ2-7
D gene: -
V gene: TRBV19
CDR3 protein: CARRSETKSYEQYF
CDR3 DNA: TGTGCCAGGAGAAGTGAGACTAAATCCTACGAGCAGTACTTC

clone size: -
J gene: TRBJ1-1
D gene: TRBD1
V gene: TRBV7-2
CDR3 protein: CASSLVPAGGGNTEAFF
CDR3 DNA: TGTGCCAGCAGCTTAGTTCCGGCAGGGGGTGGAAACACTGAAGCTTTCTTT

clone size: -
J gene: TRBJ2-3
D gene: TRBD1
V gene: TRBV7-2
CDR3 protein: CASSRDSTDTQYF
CDR3 DNA: TGTGCCAGCAGCCGGGACAGTACAGATACGCAGTATTTT

clone size: -
J gene: TRBJ2-5
D gene: -
V gene: TRBV19
CDR3 protein: CASSNSHQETQYF
CDR3 DNA: TGTGCCAGTAGTAATAGTCACCAAGAGACCCAGTACTTC

clone size: -
J gene: TRBJ2-3
D gene: TRBD2
V gene: TRBV27
CDR3 protein: CASSHPSGRTDTQYF
CDR3 DNA: TGTGCCAGCAGTCACCCTAGCGGGAGGACAGATACGCAGTATTTT

clone size: -
J gene: TRBJ2-3
D gene: -
V gene: TRBV6-6
CDR3 protein: CASSQTNGDTQYF
CDR3 DNA: TGTGCCAGCAGTCAGACAAATGGGGATACGCAGTATTTT

clone size: -
J gene: TRBJ2-7
D gene: -
V gene: TRBV27
CDR3 protein: CASSLLGGSYEQYF
CDR3 DNA: TGTGCCAGCAGTTTACTGGGGGGCTCCTACGAGCAGTACTTC

clone size: -
J gene: TRBJ1-2
D gene: TRBD1
V gene: TRBV6-5
CDR3 protein: CASSTGVGYGYTF
CDR3 DNA: TGTGCCAGCAGTACAGGGGTAGGCTATGGCTACACCTTC

clone size: -
J gene: TRBJ1-5
D gene: TRBD1
V gene: TRBV19
CDR3 protein: CASSIDRGMHQPQHF
CDR3 DNA: TGTGCCAGTAGTATTGACAGGGGAATGCATCAGCCCCAGCATTTT

clone size: once
J gene: TRBJ1-1
D gene: -
V gene: TRBV5-1
CDR3 protein: CASSPIGREAAFF
CDR3 DNA: TGCGCCAGCAGCCCCATCGGCAGGGAAGCAGCTTTCTTT

clone size: once
J gene: TRBJ1-1
D gene: TRBD1
V gene: TRBV5-1
CDR3 protein: CASRKTGANTEAFF
CDR3 DNA: TGCGCCAGCAGAAAGACAGGGGCGAACACTGAAGCTTTCTTT

clone size: -
J gene: TRBJ1-1
D gene: -
V gene: TRBV2
CDR3 protein: CASGPSAGTRDAEAFF
CDR3 DNA: TGTGCCAGCGGACCATCCGCTGGGACTAGGGACGCTGAAGCTTTCTTT

clone size: -
J gene: TRBJ2-1
D gene: -
V gene: TRBV9
CDR3 protein: CASSGLDRYNEQFF
CDR3 DNA: TGTGCCAGCAGCGGACTCGATCGATACAATGAGCAGTTCTTC

clone size: few
J gene: TRBJ1-1
D gene: -
V gene: TRBV28
CDR3 protein: CASSLSLTEAFF
CDR3 DNA: TGTGCCAGCAGTTTATCCCTCACTGAAGCTTTCTTT

clone size: -
J gene: TRBJ2-2
D gene: -
V gene: TRBV4-1
CDR3 protein: CASSQVTVNTGELFF
CDR3 DNA: TGCGCCAGCAGCCAAGTCACGGTAAACACCGGGGAGCTGTTTTTT

clone size: -
J gene: TRBJ2-1
D gene: TRBD2
V gene: TRBV5-4
CDR3 protein: CASLSGTSGRNSYNEQFF
CDR3 DNA: TGTGCCAGCCTGTCCGGGACTAGCGGGAGGAACTCCTACAATGAGCAGTTCTTC